This TCR beta chain was recorded in a study of T cell responses to AZD1222 COVID-19 vaccine. Assay used: immunoSEQ multiplex PCR; TCRdb lists only in-frame clones, some missing. The sample has 120,000 to 150,000 clones, more than 90% seen once. Of note for this clone: No antigen is known for it.

Study-level points and caveats: Repertoire samples came only from after the peak T cell response. Females outnumbered males among donors, who were mostly white British; clonal diversity was possibly underestimated.

The CDR3 extends over 15 amino acids. V lost 0 bases, J lost 0 bases, and 8 bases lay in between. Germline lookup yields CDR1 MNHEY and CDR2 SVGEGT. Sequencing was performed on peripheral blood, taken on day 0 of AZD1222 vaccination. The sequence was collected from an adult in good health. The genes are TRBV6-2 or TRBV6-3 and TRBJ1-1, with D uncertain. As DNA, the CDR3 is TGTGCCAGCAGTTACTCGGCAGACATGAACACTGAAGCTTTCTTT. Translating it yields CASSYSADMNTEAFF.